This TCR beta chain came from a study of T cell responses to AZD1222 COVID-19 vaccine. The V gene's germline CDR1 is SGHRS and CDR2 YFSETQ. The V segment lost 4 bases and the J segment 7 bases; nucleotides outside the gene matches: 6. This CDR3 is 14 amino acids long. Study-wide results and limits: Receipt of two AZD1222 doses was followed by a rise in Spike-specific TCR breadth and depth. The sample set comprised mostly white British donors with more females, and clonal diversity was possibly underestimated. Repertoires were collected only later (after the peak T cell response had occurred).

Clones were sequenced by immunoSEQ multiplex PCR, and TCRdb holds only the in-frame ones, with some missing. The table lists about 76,000 clones, roughly 90% of them singletons, with 4.2% in the top ten. Comments on this clone: Antigen specificity is unknown.

The material sequenced was peripheral blood, taken on day 0 of AZD1222 vaccination. The chain joins TRBV5-1 to TRBJ1-4; 8 bases align to TRBD1. The clonotype was recovered from an adult in good health. The CDR3 bases are TGCGCCAGCAGCCCCTCGACAGGGGTTGAAAAACTGTTTTTT. As protein: CASSPSTGVEKLFF.